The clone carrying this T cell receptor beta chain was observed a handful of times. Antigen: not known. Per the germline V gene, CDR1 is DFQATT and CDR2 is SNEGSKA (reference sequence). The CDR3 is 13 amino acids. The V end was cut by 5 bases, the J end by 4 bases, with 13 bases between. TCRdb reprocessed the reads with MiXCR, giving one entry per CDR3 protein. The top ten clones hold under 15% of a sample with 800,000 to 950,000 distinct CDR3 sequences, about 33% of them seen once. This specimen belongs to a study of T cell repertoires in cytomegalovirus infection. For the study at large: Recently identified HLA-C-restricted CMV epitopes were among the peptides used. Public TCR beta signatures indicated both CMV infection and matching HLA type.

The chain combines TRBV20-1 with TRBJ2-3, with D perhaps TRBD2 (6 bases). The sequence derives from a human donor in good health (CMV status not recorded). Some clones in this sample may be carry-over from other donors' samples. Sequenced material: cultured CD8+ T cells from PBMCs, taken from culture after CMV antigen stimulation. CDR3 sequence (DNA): TGCAGTGCTTCCCTATGGGGGGCAGATACGCAGTATTTT. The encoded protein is CSASLWGADTQYF.